This T cell receptor beta chain is drawn from a study of cytomegalovirus exposure and HLA in healthy donors. General study findings and limits: Altogether, 150 to 200 TCR beta chains were recorded as cytomegalovirus-associated. When presence/absence was analysed, sequencing depth was taken to be roughly uniform across donors.

Concerning this clone: Its antigen is as yet unknown.

PCR was performed using 60 Vbeta and 13 Jbeta primers. Using immunoSEQ multiplex PCR, the repertoire was profiled, and TCRdb retains in-frame clones only, with some absent. This table holds roughly 170,000 clones, roughly four fifths found once. What was sequenced was PBMCs. The source of this sequence is a man aged 45-65 years in good health and CMV-seronegative.

CDR3 coding DNA: TGTGCCAGCAGTTCAGGGCTTTTATATGGCTACACCTTC. This gives the protein CASSSGLLYGYTF. The chain employs TRBV28 and TRBJ1-2, with D possibly matching TRBD1 (5 bases). Trimming took 4 bases from V and 5 from J, leaving 11 bases between them. This CDR3 contains 13 residues. Germline values: CDR1 MDHEN, CDR2 SYDVKM.